This T cell receptor (beta chain) stems from a study of cytomegalovirus exposure and HLA in healthy donors. A note on this clone: No antigen is known for it.

Using immunoSEQ multiplex PCR, the repertoire was profiled, and TCRdb retains in-frame clones only, with some absent. The table records approximately 100,000 clones, over 75% of them present only once. The CDR3 has 18 residues. Whole-study results and caveats: Cytomegalovirus status was reportedly diagnosed by the classifier with high sensitivity and specificity. The study listed some 160 cytomegalovirus-associated TCR beta chains. Through in vitro validation, three CMV-associated chains were shown to be specific for CMV antigens. Rarity marked most TCR sequences, yet some public TCRs occurred in many donors.

This TCR was sampled from a man aged 18 to 35 in good health and CMV-seropositive. Sequenced input: PBMCs. V usage is TRBV21-1 and J usage is TRBJ1-3; TRBD1, the table's D call, was not compared with the DNA. TRBV21-1 is shown as a pseudogene. The CDR3, as DNA: TGTGCCAGCAGCAAGTGGGACAGGGGTTGTTCAGATAGAAACACCATATATTTT. Its translation is CASSKWDRGCSDRNTIYF.